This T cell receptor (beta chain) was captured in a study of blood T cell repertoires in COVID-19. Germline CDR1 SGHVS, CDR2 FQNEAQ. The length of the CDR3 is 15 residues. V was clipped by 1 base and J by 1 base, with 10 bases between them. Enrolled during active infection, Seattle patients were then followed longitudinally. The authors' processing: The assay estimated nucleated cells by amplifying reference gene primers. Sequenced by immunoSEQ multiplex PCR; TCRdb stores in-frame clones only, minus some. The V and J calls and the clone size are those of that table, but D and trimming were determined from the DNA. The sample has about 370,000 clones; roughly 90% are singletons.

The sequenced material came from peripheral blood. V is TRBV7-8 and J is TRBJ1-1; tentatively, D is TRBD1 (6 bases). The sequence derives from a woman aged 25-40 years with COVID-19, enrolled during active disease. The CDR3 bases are TGTGCCAGCAGCTTAGTCCGGACAGAGAACACTGAAGCTTTCTTT. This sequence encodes CASSLVRTENTEAFF.